This record covers a single T cell receptor (beta chain). This clone was seen many times. It has no known antigen specificity. No base qualities exist here, and no much larger clone lies one base off it. Whole blood was collected in K2EDTA tubes by collaborating institutions according to the institutions' own protocols. Collaborator samples were shipped for TCRbeta analysis as frozen whole blood, isolated PBMCs, or DNA extracted from either sample type. This sample is drawn from a study of blood T cell repertoires in COVID-19 (dated by TCRdb to between 2020 and 2021). Some background on the complete study: Samples from collaborators originated in the United States, Italy and Spain and spanned both the acute and convalescent phases of COVID-19. The material from the prospective study consisted of cDNA or gDNA derived from T cells, B-cell-depleted T cells, or PBMCs. The sample metadata nearly always contained a de-identified subject ID, COVID-19 status, age in years and sex. The samples were drawn from two sources: the first 160 participants of the ongoing ImmuneRACE study, and 1,000 to 1,500 subjects contributed by 6 global collaborators. A freely available public database, intended as a resource for researchers studying the immune response to SARS-CoV-2, is where the repertoires were released. The dataset comprised deeply sampled blood TCRbeta repertoires from subjects exposed to, actively infected with, or recovered from COVID-19. Where HLA class I and class II types were available, the types were taken from metadata supplied by the sample provider, not from assay-based typing. What the research found in general, with its limitations: Clinical and demographic metadata were provided uncurated, with the amount varying by source and participant.

For CDR1 and CDR2, the germline V gene lists SGHRS and YFSETQ. From its cysteine to its phenylalanine, the CDR3 spans 14 amino acids. Only the CDR3 DNA is retained, 42 bases long and in frame from the first base. V and J are trimmed by 5 bases and 15 bases, and the gene matches miss 17 bases of the junction. TCRbeta CDR3 regions were amplified from genomic DNA using the immunoSEQ Assay, a bias-controlled multiplex PCR. Per the authors' processing: The number of nucleated cells in each sample was estimated from the amplification of reference gene primers within the assay. To quantify the absolute abundance of each unique TCRbeta CDR3 rearrangement, sequence reads were collapsed and filtered. For each sample, productive Simpson clonality was calculated as the square root of Simpson's diversity index over productive rearrangements. TCRdb mirrors the immuneACCESS table, restricted to in-frame sequences. Some clones are absent from its copies; in checked studies, under half trace to an unresolved V gene, and the reason for the others is unknown. That table gives V, J and clone size, and the DNA gave D and trimming. The sample table shows about 190,000 clones, and 65% to 80% are seen once. Clones ranked in the top ten supply around an eighth of the sample.

The TCR originated in a woman between 50 and 59 years old with acute or convalescent COVID-19. The sequenced material came from peripheral blood. The rearrangement joined TRBV5-1 to TRBJ2-1; 7 bases in the middle match TRBD1. The CDR3 reads as follows: CASSFLGTAGRRFF. In nucleotides, the sequence is TGCGCCAGCAGTTTCTTAGGGACAGCCGGCAGGCGGTTCTTC.